The 25 T cell receptor beta chains below were found in one sample sequenced in a study of T cell responses to AZD1222 COVID-19 vaccine. Sequencing was performed with immunoSEQ multiplex PCR; in TCRdb, only in-frame clones are kept and a portion is missing. This sample carries around 140,000 clones, approximately 93% of them seen once, and the ten largest clones take 5% to 6.5%. The source was peripheral blood, collected on day 0 of AZD1222 vaccination. Every receptor here comes from an adult in good health.

The chain couples TRBV5-1 to TRBJ2-2; the D gene is possibly TRBD2 (5 bases). The V and J ends lost 1 base and 7 bases respectively, with 8 bases between them. This CDR3 region has 13 residues. The V gene's germline CDR1 is SGHRS and CDR2 YFSETQ. Written as DNA, the CDR3 is TGCGCCAGCAGCTTGCACGGGGACGGGGAGCTGTTTTTT. Its translation: CASSLHGDGELFF.

This chain joins TRBV7-2 and TRBJ1-5, with 9 bases matching TRBD1. Trimming removed 3 bases from V and 6 bases from J; junction bases left unmatched: 6. Germline V CDR1 and CDR2: SGHTA, FQGNSA. The CDR3 length is 15 residues. This CDR3 reads CASSFSTGGTQPQHF. The CDR3 nucleotides are TGTGCCAGCAGCTTTTCGACAGGGGGTACTCAGCCCCAGCATTTT. Full variable domain (missing parts from reference TRBV7-2 and TRBJ1-5): GAGVSQSPSNKVTEKGKDVELRCDPISGHTALYWYRQSLGQGLEFLIYFQGNSAPDKSGLPSDRFSAERTGGSVSTLTIQRTQQEDSAVYLCASSFSTGGTQPQHFGDGTRLSIL.

This CDR3 is CSARSDVNQYF. CDR3 bases: TGCAGTGCTCGATCAGATGTTAACCAGTACTTC. The chain is built from TRBV20-1 and TRBJ2-4, with unresolved D. CDR1 is DFQATT and CDR2 is SNEGSKA in the germline V gene (reference sequence). Trimming took off 5 bases at V and 13 bases at J, with 15 bases between the two ends. CDR3 size: 11 residues.

The V and J genes are TRBV7-2 and TRBJ1-2; tentatively, D is TRBD1 (5 bases). V shed 7 bases and J shed 3 bases, with 15 bases lying between them. The CDR3 is 14 amino acids. Germline V gene data show CDR1 as SGHTA and CDR2 as FQGNSA. The chain's CDR3 is CASTPAGQYYGYTF. The CDR3 region has the DNA TGTGCCAGCACCCCGGCAGGGCAGTACTATGGCTACACCTTC.

V is TRBV5-4 and J is TRBJ2-7, with a tentative D call TRBD2 (5 bases). Trimming shortened V by 6 bases and J by 3 bases, and 22 bases separated the two germline ends. The CDR3 is made up of 16 amino acids. CDR1 is SGHNT and CDR2 is YYREEE in the germline V gene (reference sequence). CDR3 sequence (DNA): TGTGCCAGCAATCGGGGAAGTCCTGATGAATTCTACGAGCAGTACTTC. Its translation: CASNRGSPDEFYEQYF. The full variable domain, its missing parts supplied by reference TRBV5-4 and TRBJ2-7, is ETGVTQSPTHLIKTRGQQVTLRCSSQSGHNTVSWYQQALGQGPQFIFQYYREEENGRGNFPPRFSGLQFPNYSSELNVNALELDDSALYLCASNRGSPDEFYEQYFGPGTRLTVT.

The J gene is TRBJ1-1, the V gene TRBV30; 7 bases are a match to TRBD1. CDR3 size: 12 residues. Looked up from germline, CDR1 is GTSNPN and CDR2 is SVGIG (reference sequence). Trimming at V came to 6 bases and at J to 0 bases, leaving 1 base not matched to a gene. CDR3 region: CACGQVNTEAFF. The DNA of the CDR3 is TGTGCCTGCGGACAGGTGAACACTGAAGCTTTCTTT.

J is TRBJ1-1 and V is TRBV28; D gene unclear. The V end lost 2 bases, the J end lost 8 bases, and 6 bases lay between the germline ends. CDR1 MDHEN and CDR2 SYDVKM come from the germline V gene. CDR3 length: 11 residues. The CDR3 reads CASSLAFEAFF. The CDR3 bases are TGTGCCAGCAGTTTAGCCTTCGAAGCTTTCTTT.

The gene calls are TRBV28 and TRBJ1-3; 8 nucleotides match TRBD1. Germline V gene sequence: CDR1 MDHEN, CDR2 SYDVKM. With 1 base clipped from V and 0 bases from J, the junction kept 2 bases outside the gene matches. This CDR3 is 16 amino acids long. As DNA, the CDR3 is TGTGCCAGCAGTTTATATACAGGGGGCTCTGGAAACACCATATATTTT. Encoded protein: CASSLYTGGSGNTIYF.

The chain is built from TRBV9 and TRBJ1-3, with D unclear. The CDR3 is 14 residues long. V lost 1 base and J 1 base, leaving 6 bases between the germline ends. From germline, CDR1 is SGDLS and CDR2 YYNGEE. In DNA, the CDR3 is TGTGCCAGCAGCGTATTATTGTCTGGAAACACCATATATTTT. This translates into CASSVLLSGNTIYF.

The chain uses TRBV7-9 and TRBJ2-2; D not certain. This CDR3 region has 14 residues. Trimming removed 0 bases from V and 5 bases from J, with 7 bases in between. The germline gives CDR1 SEHNR, CDR2 FQNEAQ (reference sequence). The CDR3 DNA is TGTGCCAGCAGCTTAGCGGGAACAACCGGGGAGCTGTTTTTT. Encoded protein: CASSLAGTTGELFF.

The chain has TRBV18 and TRBJ2-1; D possibly corresponds to TRBD2 (6 bases). With 0 bases removed from V and 3 bases from J, the gap between germline ends came to 12 bases. Per the germline V gene, CDR1 is KGHSH and CDR2 is LQKENI. The CDR3 runs to 16 residues. CDR3 in amino acids: CASSPPSGVSYNEQFF. The CDR3 nucleotides are TGTGCCAGCTCACCACCGTCGGGGGTAAGCTACAATGAGCAGTTCTTC.

The gene calls are TRBV5-1 and TRBJ2-2; D may be TRBD1 (6 bases). There are 15 residues in the CDR3. CDR1 is SGHRS, CDR2 YFSETQ, per germline. V was pared by 4 bases and J by 3 bases, with 13 bases between. DNA of the CDR3: TGCGCCAGCAGCCCGCAGGGGATGTACACCGGGGAGCTGTTTTTT. Translated, it gives CASSPQGMYTGELFF. The entire variable domain, with the rest obtained from reference TRBV5-1 and TRBJ2-2, is as follows: KAGVTQTPRYLIKTRGQQVTLSCSPISGHRSVSWYQQTPGQGLQFLFEYFSETQRNKGNFPGRFSGRQFSNSRSEMNVSTLELGDSALYLCASSPQGMYTGELFFGEGSRLTVL.

The chain carries TRBV3-1 (or the pseudogene TRBV3-2) and TRBJ2-5, with TRBD1 matching 7 bases. CDR1 LGHDT and CDR2 YNNKEL come from the germline V gene (reference sequence). The trim removed 6 bases at V and 6 bases at J, leaving 13 bases unmatched. The CDR3 is 15 residues long. CDR3 sequence: CASRGRDRPEKTQYF. Here the CDR3 DNA reads TGTGCCAGCAGGGGCCGGGACAGACCGGAGAAGACCCAGTACTTC.

The V call is TRBV19, the J call TRBJ1-4; perhaps TRBD1 as D (5 bases). Germline CDR1 and CDR2: LNHDA and SQIVND (reference sequence). The CDR3 covers 16 residues. The V end lost 3 bases, the J end lost 4 bases, and 15 bases lay between the germline ends. CDR3 in amino acids: CASSMVQGVGNEKLFF. The CDR3, as DNA: TGTGCCAGTAGTATGGTTCAGGGAGTAGGTAATGAAAAACTGTTTTTT.

The rearrangement uses TRBV9 and TRBJ2-3; 9 nucleotides agree with TRBD1. The CDR3 is 15 residues long. Trimming removed 0 bases from V and 2 bases from J; junction bases left unmatched: 1. Germline CDR1 reads SGDLS; CDR2 reads YYNGEE. In DNA form, the CDR3 reads TGTGCCAGCAGCGTAGGGACAGGGGACACAGATACGCAGTATTTT. This sequence encodes CASSVGTGDTDTQYF.

Only one count was recorded for this clone. V is TRBV6-5 and J is TRBJ1-2; unclear D gene. Germline CDR1 is MNHEY and CDR2 is SVGAGI. V lost 7 bases and J lost 8, with 20 bases in between. This CDR3 contains 14 residues. The CDR3 here is CASNHGDGRGGYTF. The CDR3 nucleotides read TGTGCCAGCAACCACGGGGATGGGAGAGGAGGCTACACCTTC.

V and J are TRBV14 and TRBJ2-3; D remains unclear. The ends were cut back, 3 bases at V and 1 base at J, with 11 bases in the middle. In germline, CDR1 is SGHDN, CDR2 FVKESK. This CDR3 spans 15 amino acids. The CDR3 bases are TGTGCCAGCAGCCAGTCGAGAAGCGGCACAGATACGCAGTATTTT. Protein product: CASSQSRSGTDTQYF.

The chain combines TRBV27 with TRBJ1-3, with 10 bases fitting TRBD1. Germline CDR1 MNHEY, CDR2 SMNVEV (reference sequence). V lost 5 bases to trimming and J lost 5 bases; unmatched junction nucleotides: 3. This CDR3 is 14 amino acids long. The DNA of the CDR3 is TGTGCCAGCAGTGCGGGACAGGGGAGAAACACCATATATTTT. Protein: CASSAGQGRNTIYF.

V gene TRBV12-3 or TRBV12-4 combines with J gene TRBJ1-1; 7 nucleotides line up with TRBD1. After removal of 6 bases from V and 7 bases from J, the junction contained 5 bases not matched to a gene. This CDR3 comprises 12 residues. The CDR3 reads CASSRGTVEAFF. CDR3 in DNA: TGTGCCAGCAGCCGTGGGACAGTTGAAGCTTTCTTT.

J is TRBJ2-2 and V is TRBV10-3; D perhaps matches TRBD2 (6 bases). V was shortened by 2 bases and J by 0 bases, with 10 bases between the two germline ends. The germline V gene has CDR1 ENHRY and CDR2 SYGVKD. CDR3 length: 16 residues. CDR3 in amino acids: CAISEPSSANTGELFF. The CDR3 nucleotides read TGTGCCATCAGTGAGCCATCTAGCGCGAACACCGGGGAGCTGTTTTTT.

This rearrangement joins TRBV24-1 to TRBJ2-1, with 10 bases identical to TRBD2. With V trimmed by 3 bases and J by 8 bases, 3 bases remained unmatched. CDR1 and CDR2 (germline): KGHDR, SFDVKD. This CDR3 contains 14 residues. The CDR3 nucleotides read TGTGCCACCAGTGATAGCGGGGGGGCCGATGAGCAGTTCTTC. Protein: CATSDSGGADEQFF.

This chain connects TRBV3-1 (or the pseudogene TRBV3-2) to TRBJ2-3; a weak D match, TRBD2 (6 bases). Germline CDR1 and CDR2: LGHDT and YNNKEL (reference sequence). The V end lost 0 bases, the J end lost 6 bases, and 10 bases lay between the germline ends. The CDR3 is made up of 14 amino acids. DNA of the CDR3: TGTGCCAGCAGCCAAGATCCTAGCGACGATACGCAGTATTTT. Amino acid sequence: CASSQDPSDDTQYF.

The chain has TRBV12-3 or TRBV12-4 and TRBJ2-7; D not certain. The V end was cut by 3 bases, the J end by 7 bases, with 13 bases between. This CDR3 is built from 13 residues. CDR3 nucleotide sequence: TGTGCCAGCAGTTTCCTACTGATGCCTGAGCAGTACTTC. Translating gives CASSFLLMPEQYF.

J is TRBJ1-4 and V is TRBV12-3 or TRBV12-4; D is undetermined. V lost 3 bases and J 8 bases, leaving 10 bases between the germline ends. CDR3 length equals 13 residues. The CDR3 sequence: CASSLFTGEKLFF. The CDR3 region has the DNA TGTGCCAGCAGTTTGTTTACGGGGGAAAAACTGTTTTTT.

The CDR3 loop reads CASSVSSPGTGELFF. The CDR3 region has the DNA TGTGCCAGCAGCGTATCCTCCCCGGGCACCGGGGAGCTGTTTTTT. This chain connects TRBV9 to TRBJ2-2; D call uncertain. V dropped 1 base and J dropped 4 bases, with 11 bases sitting between them. The CDR3 is 15 amino acids. Germline V gives CDR1 SGDLS, CDR2 YYNGEE.